The clone carrying this T cell receptor beta chain was picked up one time. What it recognizes is unknown. This specimen comes from a study of cytomegalovirus exposure and HLA in healthy donors. Study outcomes and limitations: Cytomegalovirus status, reportedly, was diagnosed with high specificity and sensitivity by the classifier.

CDR1 is SEHNR and CDR2 is FQNEAQ in the germline V gene (reference sequence). V lost 1 base, J lost 6 bases, and 12 bases lay in between. The CDR3 is 14 amino acids. With 60 Vbeta and 13 Jbeta primers, the PCR was carried out. Method: immunoSEQ multiplex PCR; TCRdb's copy keeps in-frame clones and lacks some. The table has about 160,000 clones, 80% to 90% seen once; the top ten hold 7%. This clonotype was obtained from a woman younger than 45 in good health and CMV-seropositive. The V gene is TRBV7-9, the J gene TRBJ1-2; TRBD1 is a possible D gene (5 bases). Sequenced input: PBMCs. CDR3 residues: CASSLVGAGNGYTF. The CDR3 DNA reads TGTGCCAGCAGCTTAGTAGGGGCAGGGAATGGCTACACCTTC.